This T cell receptor beta chain was captured by sequencing in a study of neurological immune-mediated disorders. This clonotype was counted many times. The V and J ends lost 4 bases and 3 bases, in that order; junction bases with no gene match: 8. The CDR3 totals 17 residues. Using its own MiXCR run on the 5' RACE reads, TCRdb lists one record per CDR3 protein. The sample holds some 120,000 distinct CDR3 sequences, roughly 3.2% seen once. This receptor was obtained from a woman aged 25 to 39 with multiple sclerosis. The source material was PBMCs. V gene TRBV12-3 or TRBV12-4 combines with J gene TRBJ2-2, with 10 bases matching TRBD2. The CDR3 loop reads CASSSGTSAFDTGELFF. CDR3 coding DNA: TGTGCCAGCAGTTCCGGGACTAGCGCCTTCGACACCGGGGAGCTGTTTTTT.